This T cell receptor (beta chain) was obtained from a study of identical twins. The study, taken as a whole, reports: Zero-insertion analyses were open to partial confounding by invariant MAIT and iNKT cells. Insertion counts were lower in abundant cord blood beta clonotypes, a trend that memory repertoires did not show.

Ten or more counts support this clonotype. What it binds is not known. The authors used template switching to add a universal primer site and gave cDNA unique molecular identifiers. One entry per CDR3 protein, called by TCRdb with MiXCR from the 5' RACE reads. The data contain roughly 710,000 distinct CDR3 sequences, 5.5% to 6.5% of them singletons. CDR3 length equals 13 residues. Between the trimmed V and J ends, which lost 5 bases and 2 bases, there was a span of 9 bases. This chain joins TRBV12-3 or TRBV12-4 and TRBJ2-5; tentatively, D is TRBD1 or TRBD2 (5 bases each). The specimen was naive T cells sorted from blood. The sequence was obtained from a man younger than 35 in good health. CDR3 nucleotides: TGTGCCAGCAGTGGGACGGCACAAGAGACCCAGTACTTC. Its protein is CASSGTAQETQYF.